This TCR beta chain derives from a study of cytomegalovirus exposure and HLA in healthy donors. Background on the study: Inside one of the first data releases sat about 85 million unique TCRs taken from HLA-typed donors. General study points: Relative to the approximately 700-donor mean, N-insertions were reportedly fewer in an Asian-associated ancestry cluster in a later analysis. CMV serostatus was the only immune exposure information that was available. What TCR beta sequences reportedly achieved was accurate prediction of HLA-A and HLA-B alleles in most subjects.

A note on this clone: No antigen is known for it.

The V gene's germline CDR1 is MDHEN and CDR2 SYDVKM. The germline V and J ends were trimmed by 2 bases and 5 bases, with 9 bases remaining between them. This CDR3 comprises 13 residues. Primers: 60 Vbeta forward and 13 Jbeta reverse. Profiled with immunoSEQ multiplex PCR; TCRdb holds only in-frame clones, not every one. The sample has about 78,000 clones; approximately 72% are singletons. The specimen sequenced was PBMCs. The chain is built from TRBV28 and TRBJ1-1, with a weak D call TRBD1 (5 bases). This clonotype was obtained from a woman aged 40 to 50 in good health and CMV-seropositive. CDR3 region: CASSLPGRTEAFF. In nucleotides, the CDR3 is TGTGCCAGCAGTTTACCAGGGAGGACTGAAGCTTTCTTT. Using reference TRBV28 and TRBJ1-1 for the parts outside the CDR3, the full variable domain is DVKVTQSSRYLVKRTGEKVFLECVQDMDHENMFWYRQDPGLGLRLIYFSYDVKMKEKGDIPEGYSVSREKKERFSLILESASTNQTSMYLCASSLPGRTEAFFGQGTRLTVV.